A selection of T cell receptor beta chains follows, all from one sample in a study of Ad26.COV2.S vaccination and SARS-CoV-2 variants. TCRdb's copy holds only in-frame clones and misses some; the assay was immunoSEQ multiplex PCR. The repertoire consists of about half a million clones, with about 88% occurring once and the leading ten covering around 1.8%. Sequencing used peripheral blood, obtained in a trial of Ad26.COV2.S vaccine versus placebo. These receptors were taken from a person between 18 and 65 years old who received the Ad26.COV2.S COVID-19 vaccine or a placebo. Both conserved end residues are part of each CDR3. D genes are given only for firm matches. Expanded clones are given a class, and other clones once, few, many or no size at all.

D gene: NA
V gene: TRBV12-3/TRBV12-4
clone size: once
J gene: TRBJ2-7
CDR3 DNA: TGTGCCAGCAGTTCTACATTGAACGAGCAGTACTTC
CDR3 protein: CASSSTLNEQYF

D gene: NA
V gene: TRBV30
clone size: NA
J gene: TRBJ2-3
CDR3 DNA: TGTGCCTGGAGAGGGGGAGTGGAACAGAGGACGCAGTATTTT
CDR3 protein: CAWRGGVEQRTQYF

D gene: NA
V gene: TRBV6-5
clone size: NA
J gene: TRBJ1-2
CDR3 DNA: TGTGCCAGCAGCGCCGTAAGGGGAGGCCCCTATGGCTACACCTTC
CDR3 protein: CASSAVRGGPYGYTF

D gene: NA
V gene: TRBV9
clone size: NA
J gene: TRBJ2-7
CDR3 DNA: TGTGCCAGCAGCCGACAGCCGGGACACTACTACGAGCAGTACTTC
CDR3 protein: CASSRQPGHYYEQYF

D gene: TRBD1
V gene: TRBV14
clone size: NA
J gene: TRBJ2-6
CDR3 DNA: TGTGCCAGCAGCCAAGGGACAGGGTTTAAGCCGGCTGGGGCCAACGTCCTGACTTTC
CDR3 protein: CASSQGTGFKPAGANVLTF

D gene: NA
V gene: TRBV6-2/TRBV6-3
clone size: NA
J gene: TRBJ2-7
CDR3 DNA: TGTGCCAGCAGTTACCCGGGACGCGAGCAGTACTTC
CDR3 protein: CASSYPGREQYF

D gene: TRBD1
V gene: TRBV11-2
clone size: once
J gene: TRBJ2-3
CDR3 DNA: TGTGCCAGCAGCTTAGGAGGACAGGGCACAGATACGCAGTATTTT
CDR3 protein: CASSLGGQGTDTQYF

D gene: NA
V gene: TRBV4-1
clone size: NA
J gene: TRBJ2-7
CDR3 DNA: TGCGCCAGCAGCCAAGGGCTAGCCTACGAGCAGTACTTC
CDR3 protein: CASSQGLAYEQYF

D gene: NA
V gene: TRBV15
clone size: NA
J gene: TRBJ1-4
CDR3 DNA: TGTGCCACCAGCAGGGCTCCGGTTGGCACTTCAACTAATGAAAAACTGTTTTTT
CDR3 protein: CATSRAPVGTSTNEKLFF

D gene: TRBD1
V gene: TRBV19
clone size: many
J gene: TRBJ1-2
CDR3 DNA: TGTGCCAGTAGTATCGGGACAGGGATCTATGGCTACACCTTC
CDR3 protein: CASSIGTGIYGYTF

D gene: NA
V gene: TRBV29-1
clone size: NA
J gene: TRBJ2-5
CDR3 DNA: TGCAGCGTTAATATCGGGGGTCCAGAGACCCAGTACTTC
CDR3 protein: CSVNIGGPETQYF

D gene: NA
V gene: TRBV6-6
clone size: NA
J gene: TRBJ1-3
CDR3 DNA: TGTGCCAGCAGGGCCGGGACCTTTGGAAACACCATATATTTT
CDR3 protein: CASRAGTFGNTIYF

D gene: TRBD2
V gene: TRBV2
clone size: few
J gene: TRBJ2-7
CDR3 DNA: TGTGCCAGCAGCCCAGACCGGACTAGCCTTGGCGAGCAGTACTTC
CDR3 protein: CASSPDRTSLGEQYF

D gene: NA
V gene: TRBV24-1
clone size: NA
J gene: TRBJ2-1
CDR3 DNA: TGTGCCACCAGTGACCCCACTGCAGGTTACTCCTACAATGAGCAGTTCTTC
CDR3 protein: CATSDPTAGYSYNEQFF

D gene: TRBD1
V gene: TRBV30
clone size: NA
J gene: TRBJ2-7
CDR3 DNA: TGTGCCTGGGGGACAGGGGGCGCCCAGTACTTC
CDR3 protein: CAWGTGGAQYF

D gene: NA
V gene: TRBV20-1
clone size: NA
J gene: TRBJ2-7
CDR3 DNA: TGCAGTGCTAGAGTTTGGTTTCACCAGTACTTC
CDR3 protein: CSARVWFHQYF

D gene: NA
V gene: TRBV4-3
clone size: NA
J gene: TRBJ1-3
CDR3 DNA: TGCGCCAGCAGCCAAGATCTGGTAATCTCTGGAAACACCATATATTTT
CDR3 protein: CASSQDLVISGNTIYF

D gene: NA
V gene: TRBV29-1
clone size: few
J gene: TRBJ2-2
CDR3 DNA: TGCAGCGCCGAGCAGGTCGCGAACACCGGGGAGCTGTTTTTT
CDR3 protein: CSAEQVANTGELFF

D gene: NA
V gene: TRBV9
clone size: NA
J gene: TRBJ2-3
CDR3 DNA: TGTGCCAGCAGCGTAGCTACGGGGGGCAAAGGCACAGATACGCAGTATTTT
CDR3 protein: CASSVATGGKGTDTQYF

D gene: NA
V gene: TRBV11-2
clone size: few
J gene: TRBJ2-1
CDR3 DNA: TGTGCCAGCAGCTCGGATCTAGCACTGGGAAATGAGCAGTTCTTC
CDR3 protein: CASSSDLALGNEQFF

D gene: NA
V gene: TRBV19
clone size: NA
J gene: TRBJ1-5
CDR3 DNA: TGTGCCAGTACCATGGCTGGACAGCGTATAAATCGGCCCCAGCATTTT
CDR3 protein: CASTMAGQRINRPQHF

D gene: TRBD1
V gene: TRBV5-1
clone size: NA
J gene: TRBJ1-2
CDR3 DNA: TGCGCCAGCCGCCTTTCGCCCGGGACAGGGGGCGGTGGGTATGGCTACACCTTC
CDR3 protein: CASRLSPGTGGGGYGYTF

D gene: TRBD1
V gene: TRBV5-6
clone size: NA
J gene: TRBJ1-1
CDR3 DNA: TGTGCCAGCAGCCCTGGGACAGGGGACGCTTTCTTT
CDR3 protein: CASSPGTGDAFF

D gene: NA
V gene: TRBV19
clone size: NA
J gene: TRBJ2-2
CDR3 DNA: TGTGCCAGTAGTATAATCCCTCCGAACACCGGGGAGCTGTTTTTT
CDR3 protein: CASSIIPPNTGELFF

D gene: NA
V gene: TRBV19
clone size: NA
J gene: TRBJ1-5
CDR3 DNA: TGTGCCAGTAACAGTCCGAACAGGAGGAATCAGCCCCAGCATTTT
CDR3 protein: CASNSPNRRNQPQHF

D gene: NA
V gene: TRBV3-1/TRBV3-2
clone size: NA
J gene: TRBJ1-5
CDR3 DNA: TGTGCCAGCAGCCACGGAGGTGGCGGCAATCAGCCCCAGCATTTT
CDR3 protein: CASSHGGGGNQPQHF

D gene: TRBD2
V gene: TRBV5-1
clone size: NA
J gene: TRBJ2-5
CDR3 DNA: TGCGCCAGCAGCAACGGACTGCCGGGAGGGAGAGAGACCCAGTACTTC
CDR3 protein: CASSNGLPGGRETQYF

D gene: NA
V gene: TRBV10-2
clone size: NA
J gene: TRBJ2-1
CDR3 DNA: TGCGCCAGCACTATGGACGGGAGTTTTTATGAGCAGTTCTTC
CDR3 protein: CASTMDGSFYEQFF

D gene: NA
V gene: TRBV9
clone size: NA
J gene: TRBJ2-5
CDR3 DNA: TGTGCCAGCAGCGTAAGCGGACTACAAGAGACCCAGTACTTC
CDR3 protein: CASSVSGLQETQYF

D gene: TRBD1
V gene: TRBV10-2
clone size: NA
J gene: TRBJ2-3
CDR3 DNA: TGCGCCAGCACGGGACAGGGTCGCACAGATACGCAGTATTTT
CDR3 protein: CASTGQGRTDTQYF

D gene: NA
V gene: TRBV11-2
clone size: NA
J gene: TRBJ2-4
CDR3 DNA: TGTGCCAGCAGCGCGATGCTGGGGGCCCTTTTAGCCAAAAACATTCAGTACTTC
CDR3 protein: CASSAMLGALLAKNIQYF

D gene: NA
V gene: TRBV10-3
clone size: NA
J gene: TRBJ1-6
CDR3 DNA: TGTGCCATCAGACAGACAGACTCCTATAATTCACCCCTCCACTTT
CDR3 protein: CAIRQTDSYNSPLHF

D gene: NA
V gene: TRBV12-3/TRBV12-4
clone size: NA
J gene: TRBJ1-1
CDR3 DNA: TGTGCCAGCAGTTTTTGGTATACTGAAGCTTTCTTT
CDR3 protein: CASSFWYTEAFF

D gene: TRBD1
V gene: TRBV29-1
clone size: NA
J gene: TRBJ1-1
CDR3 DNA: TGCAGCGTATCAGGACAGGGCTGGGAAGCTTTCTTT
CDR3 protein: CSVSGQGWEAFF

D gene: TRBD1
V gene: TRBV18
clone size: NA
J gene: TRBJ2-6
CDR3 DNA: TGTGCCAGCTCAGTAGACAGGGTCTACTCTGGGGCCAACGTCCTGACTTTC
CDR3 protein: CASSVDRVYSGANVLTF

D gene: NA
V gene: TRBV30
clone size: NA
J gene: TRBJ2-7
CDR3 DNA: TGTGCCTGGATGCCTTCTTGGTCCTACGAGCAGTACTTC
CDR3 protein: CAWMPSWSYEQYF

D gene: NA
V gene: TRBV11-2
clone size: NA
J gene: TRBJ2-5
CDR3 DNA: TGTGCCAGCAGCTTAGCGTCGATCCAAGAGACCCAGTACTTC
CDR3 protein: CASSLASIQETQYF

D gene: TRBD1
V gene: TRBV28
clone size: NA
J gene: TRBJ1-4
CDR3 DNA: TGTGCCAGCAGTTTATCGGGACAGAAAAATGAAAAACTGTTTTTT
CDR3 protein: CASSLSGQKNEKLFF

D gene: TRBD2
V gene: TRBV5-5
clone size: NA
J gene: TRBJ2-1
CDR3 DNA: TGTGCCAGCAGCTTGGTATTACTAGCGGGAATCGGAGAGCAGTTCTTC
CDR3 protein: CASSLVLLAGIGEQFF

D gene: NA
V gene: TRBV4-1
clone size: few
J gene: TRBJ1-1
CDR3 DNA: TGCGCCAGCAGCCAAGAACCCAGGGCTGCCACTGAAGCTTTCTTT
CDR3 protein: CASSQEPRAATEAFF

D gene: TRBD2
V gene: TRBV7-9
clone size: NA
J gene: TRBJ2-1
CDR3 DNA: TGTGCCAGCAGTTTAAAGGTAATAGCGGGGACCAATGAGCAGTTCTTC
CDR3 protein: CASSLKVIAGTNEQFF

D gene: TRBD1
V gene: TRBV5-1
clone size: NA
J gene: TRBJ2-5
CDR3 DNA: TGCGCCAGCAGCTTTGGGACAGGGGGCGCGGAGACCCAGTACTTC
CDR3 protein: CASSFGTGGAETQYF

D gene: TRBD1
V gene: TRBV25-1
clone size: NA
J gene: TRBJ1-1
CDR3 DNA: TGTGCCAGCAGTGGAGACAGGGGGGTCATGAACACTGAAGCTTTCTTT
CDR3 protein: CASSGDRGVMNTEAFF

D gene: TRBD1
V gene: TRBV4-1
clone size: NA
J gene: TRBJ1-1
CDR3 DNA: TGCGCCAGCAGCCCGCCCCAGGGGGCGCGTATCACTGAAGCTTTCTTT
CDR3 protein: CASSPPQGARITEAFF

D gene: NA
V gene: TRBV28
clone size: NA
J gene: TRBJ1-2
CDR3 DNA: TGTGCCAGCGTTGCCGGCCCAAACTATGGCTACACCTTC
CDR3 protein: CASVAGPNYGYTF

D gene: NA
V gene: TRBV9
clone size: NA
J gene: TRBJ2-2
CDR3 DNA: TGTGCCAGCAGCGTACAAGGGGGTTTGAACACCGGGGAGCTGTTTTTT
CDR3 protein: CASSVQGGLNTGELFF

D gene: TRBD1
V gene: TRBV5-5
clone size: NA
J gene: TRBJ1-2
CDR3 DNA: TGTGCCAGCAGCTTGGACGGACAGGGACCCACCATCTTTGGCTACACCTTC
CDR3 protein: CASSLDGQGPTIFGYTF

D gene: TRBD2
V gene: TRBV7-3
clone size: NA
J gene: TRBJ2-3
CDR3 DNA: TGTGCCAGCAGCGCCCTGGGGGCTAGCGGGGGCCACACAGATACGCAGTATTTT
CDR3 protein: CASSALGASGGHTDTQYF

D gene: NA
V gene: TRBV19
clone size: NA
J gene: TRBJ1-5
CDR3 DNA: TGTGCCAGTAGTATCTACGTCGGCTATGGCAATCAGCCCCAGCATTTT
CDR3 protein: CASSIYVGYGNQPQHF

D gene: NA
V gene: TRBV3-1/TRBV3-2
clone size: NA
J gene: TRBJ2-5
CDR3 DNA: TGTGCCAGCCAGTCCCACTCGGAGACCCAGTACTTC
CDR3 protein: CASQSHSETQYF

D gene: TRBD1
V gene: TRBV11-2
clone size: NA
J gene: TRBJ2-1
CDR3 DNA: TGTGCCAGCAGAGGGACAGGGGTCTTAGGTGAGCAGTTCTTC
CDR3 protein: CASRGTGVLGEQFF

D gene: TRBD2
V gene: TRBV9
clone size: NA
J gene: TRBJ2-7
CDR3 DNA: TGTGCCAGCGCCCGGGCTAGCGGGATGGCGGGCGAGCAGTACTTC
CDR3 protein: CASARASGMAGEQYF

D gene: NA
V gene: TRBV2
clone size: NA
J gene: TRBJ2-1
CDR3 DNA: TGTGCCAGCAGTGGCGAACCGAACCCCTCCTACAATGAGCAGTTCTTC
CDR3 protein: CASSGEPNPSYNEQFF

D gene: NA
V gene: TRBV3-1/TRBV3-2
clone size: NA
J gene: TRBJ1-2
CDR3 DNA: TGTGCCAGCAGCCAATTGGGCGGCTATGGCTACACCTTC
CDR3 protein: CASSQLGGYGYTF

D gene: TRBD1
V gene: TRBV11-2
clone size: NA
J gene: TRBJ2-3
CDR3 DNA: TGTGCCAGCAGCCAAACAGGGGGCAGGAGAGATACGCAGTATTTT
CDR3 protein: CASSQTGGRRDTQYF

D gene: NA
V gene: TRBV27
clone size: NA
J gene: TRBJ2-7
CDR3 DNA: TGTGCCAGCAGTTTAAAAGTTCTGGGAGCCCCCTACGAGCAGTACTTC
CDR3 protein: CASSLKVLGAPYEQYF

D gene: TRBD1
V gene: TRBV2
clone size: NA
J gene: TRBJ1-2
CDR3 DNA: TGTGCCAGCAGTGGACCTGACAGGGGGCGGGGTGGCTACACCTTC
CDR3 protein: CASSGPDRGRGGYTF

D gene: NA
V gene: TRBV18
clone size: NA
J gene: TRBJ2-7
CDR3 DNA: TGTGCCAGCTCACCACCGGGCAGGGGAGGGTCCTACGAGCAGTACTTC
CDR3 protein: CASSPPGRGGSYEQYF